A single sample is the source of the 14 T cell receptor beta chains below, sequenced in a study of T cells in localized non-small cell lung cancer (dated by TCRdb to 2018 to 2021). Library preparation used the immunoSEQ multiplex PCR assay. What TCRdb holds here is the immuneACCESS table cut down to in-frame rearrangements. Part of the clones is not present; checked against another copy, under half of the missing clones reflect an unresolved V gene, and the others are unexplained. This sample has under 65,000 clones in its table, and about four fifths of those were observed once. Just under 20% of the sample comes from the top ten. Sequencing used peripheral blood, obtained before any cancer treatment. The receptors originated from a female donor older than 55 with stage II squamous cell lung carcinoma.

The genes are TRBV29-1 and TRBJ2-7, with 9 bases aligning to TRBD1. CDR1 and CDR2 (germline): SQVTM, ANQGSEA. The J segment lost 4 bases and the V segment lost 4 bases, leaving 5 bases of the junction unmatched. This CDR3 contains 13 residues. The CDR3 sequence is CSVADRGLYEQYF. The CDR3 nucleotides read TGCAGCGTTGCGGACAGGGGCCTTTACGAGCAGTACTTC.

This rearrangement joins TRBV19 to TRBJ1-1, with D possibly being TRBD1 (5 bases). The germline V and J ends were trimmed by 4 bases and 4 bases, with 13 bases remaining between them. Germline V CDR1 and CDR2: LNHDA, SQIVND (reference sequence). The CDR3 sequence is 14 residues long. CDR3 bases: TGTGCCAGTAGTACAGACAGCGCCAGCACTGAAGCTTTCTTT. It is translated as CASSTDSASTEAFF.

The chain recombines TRBV29-1 with TRBJ2-7, with D uncertain. Germline-derived CDR1 and CDR2 are SQVTM and ANQGSEA. This CDR3 comprises 14 residues. V lost 6 bases and J lost 3, with 18 bases in between. The CDR3 nucleotides are TGCAGCGTGGGTGTTGCGAACCTAGACTACGAGCAGTACTTC. Protein: CSVGVANLDYEQYF.

The chain is built from TRBV2 and TRBJ2-3; D tentatively fits TRBD1 or TRBD2 (5 bases each). Germline V gene lookup returns CDR1 SNHLY and CDR2 FYNNEI. V gave up 6 bases and J gave up 0 bases, with 19 bases separating them. The CDR3 runs 17 residues. Here the CDR3 reads CASRRDIQGTSTDTQYF. The CDR3 DNA reads TGTGCCAGCAGGAGAGACATCCAAGGGACCAGCACAGATACGCAGTATTTT.

The chain is built from TRBV11-2 and TRBJ1-1; D might be TRBD1 (6 bases). Germline CDR1 SGHAT, CDR2 FQNNGV. CDR3 length: 15 amino acids. Trimming left V 4 bases short and J 1 base short, with 13 bases between. In DNA form, the CDR3 reads TGTGCCAGCAGCTCGAAAGGGGGGCCGAACACTGAAGCTTTCTTT. The encoded protein is CASSSKGGPNTEAFF.

This clone turned up a few times. The chain employs TRBV25-1 and TRBJ1-5; D is undetermined. The CDR3 covers 12 residues. Germline CDR1 reads MGHDK; CDR2 reads SYGVNS. Between the trimmed V and J ends, which lost 4 bases and 4 bases, there was a span of 5 bases. CDR3 DNA sequence: TGTGCCAGCAGTGCCTTTAATCAGCCCCAGCATTTT. This codes for CASSAFNQPQHF.

This chain connects TRBV5-1 to TRBJ1-2; 9 bases fit TRBD1. This CDR3 comprises 15 residues. The J segment lost 3 bases and the V segment lost 0 bases, leaving 3 bases of the junction unmatched. Germline V gene data show CDR1 as SGHRS and CDR2 as YFSETQ. CDR3 in DNA: TGCGCCAGCAGCTTGGGGGACAGGGAACACTATGGCTACACCTTC. This encodes CASSLGDREHYGYTF.

The chain combines TRBV6-1 with TRBJ1-2, with D maybe TRBD1 (5 bases). The V gene lost 3 bases and the J gene lost 10 bases, with 18 bases spanning the gap. Germline assignment: CDR1 MNHNS and CDR2 SASEGT. The CDR3 runs 14 residues. Written as DNA, the CDR3 is TGTGCCAGCAGTGAGACTCAGGGCGTTGGGGCCTACACCTTC. Residues: CASSETQGVGAYTF.

The CDR3 DNA reads TGTGCCAGCAGCTTAGACGCGGGAATTGTGAACACTGAAGCTTTCTTT. Its translation: CASSLDAGIVNTEAFF. The chain recombines TRBV7-2 with TRBJ1-1; D uncertain. The germline V gene encodes CDR1 SGHTA and CDR2 FQGNSA. The V gene lost 1 base and the J gene lost 0 bases, with 12 bases spanning the gap. The CDR3 is made up of 16 amino acids.

The V call is TRBV5-5, the J call TRBJ1-1; D possibly corresponds to TRBD1 (6 bases). Germline values: CDR1 SGHKS, CDR2 YYEKEE (reference sequence). The CDR3 has 14 amino acids. The germline V and J ends were trimmed by 2 bases and 4 bases, with 12 bases remaining between them. CDR3 residues: CASSFPGASTEAFF. The CDR3 DNA sequence: TGTGCCAGCAGCTTCCCAGGGGCTAGCACTGAAGCTTTCTTT.

The chain uses TRBV6-5 and TRBJ2-7; a weak D match, TRBD1 (6 bases). Trimming shortened V by 7 bases and J by 1 base, and 17 bases separated the two germline ends. In germline, CDR1 is MNHEY, CDR2 SVGAGI. CDR3 length: 15 amino acids. The CDR3 nucleotides read TGTGCCAGCACCACAGGGTCCCCGGGATCCTACGAGCAGTACTTC. Protein product: CASTTGSPGSYEQYF.

The chain links TRBV19 to TRBJ1-2; D may be TRBD1 (6 bases). The ends were cut back, 2 bases at V and 8 bases at J, with 15 bases in the middle. The germline V gene encodes CDR1 LNHDA and CDR2 SQIVND (reference sequence). This CDR3 is 14 amino acids long. This CDR3 is CASSITGREWGYTF. The CDR3 region has the DNA TGTGCCAGTAGTATAACAGGGAGGGAGTGGGGCTACACCTTC.

This chain links TRBV9 with TRBJ2-1; D is undetermined. This CDR3 region has 11 residues. Trimming stripped 7 bases from V and 7 bases from J, with 9 bases between. In germline, CDR1 is SGDLS, CDR2 YYNGEE. The CDR3 DNA reads TGTGCCAGCTCTTATCAAAATGAGCAGTTCTTC. Its protein product is CASSYQNEQFF.

The rearrangement links TRBV5-1 to TRBJ2-7; 9 bases are shared with TRBD1. The V gene's germline CDR1 is SGHRS and CDR2 YFSETQ. This CDR3 region has 15 residues. After removal of 0 bases from V and 4 bases from J, the junction contained 5 bases not matched to a gene. CDR3 nucleotide sequence: TGCGCCAGCAGCTTGGCCCCGACAGGGGGGTACGAGCAGTACTTC. This sequence encodes CASSLAPTGGYEQYF.